Here is one T cell receptor beta chain with its context. This record comes from a study of radiotherapy plus CTLA-4 blockade in lung cancer. The table came from immunoSEQ multiplex PCR; TCRdb's copy has only in-frame clones and leaves some out. This sample has about 68,000 clones, with 70% to 80% found just once. Germline CDR1 and CDR2: SGHNT and YENEEA. This CDR3 spans 13 amino acids. V was pared by 5 bases and J by 3 bases, with 10 bases between. The V and J genes are TRBV11-3 and TRBJ1-1, with a possible D match to TRBD1 (5 bases). The source is a human donor with non-small cell lung cancer who had a complete response to radiotherapy plus ipilimumab. The material sequenced was peripheral blood, taken from a patient treated with radiotherapy plus ipilimumab. The CDR3 loop is CASSPGGDTEAFF. The CDR3 nucleotides read TGTGCCAGCAGCCCCGGAGGGGACACTGAAGCTTTCTTT.